This entry features one T cell receptor beta chain sequence. Its specificity is unknown. Recent acute infections and vaccinations were absent in the healthy HIV-negative adult donors. This entry comes from a study of shared clonotypes between healthy human individuals. Source study methods: ImmunoSEQ supplied junction-only sequences lacking quality scores, so filtering was different. Method: immunoSEQ multiplex PCR; TCRdb's copy keeps in-frame clones and lacks some. The V and J calls and the clone size are those of that table, but D and trimming were determined from the DNA. The sample includes roughly 2.4 million clones, approximately 94% seen only once; the top ten take approximately 0.13%. The germline gives CDR1 SGHTA, CDR2 FQGNSA. With 2 bases clipped from V and 8 bases from J, the junction kept 5 bases outside the gene matches. This CDR3 comprises 13 residues. Findings and limits, study-wide: Relative to clonotypes present in all four donors, those not shared had lower generation probabilities. The naive CD4 repertoires of a handful of donors were compared, and 5% to 6.5% of clonotypes were shared.

This clonotype was sampled from a man aged 18 to 35 in good health. Sequenced input: naive CD4+ T cells sorted from blood. The sample's subset: CD45RA+ positively selected. The V gene is TRBV7-2, the J gene TRBJ1-2; 7 positions agree with TRBD1. This CDR3 reads CASSLRTGSGYTF. The DNA for the CDR3 is TGTGCCAGCAGCTTACGGACAGGTTCAGGCTACACCTTC.